The 29 T cell receptor beta chains listed next were all sequenced from one sample in a study of OX40 agonist ivuxolimab in advanced cancers. TCRdb's table, derived via immunoSEQ multiplex PCR, lists solely in-frame clones and lacks some. This sample yields nearly 11,000 clones, of which 86% are seen a single time; 25% to 35% belongs to the top ten. Material: CD4+ or CD8+ T cells sorted from blood, obtained in a trial of the OX40 agonist ivuxolimab. Receptors originate from an adult with an advanced solid tumor such as melanoma, head and neck, liver or kidney cancer.

The chain is built from TRBV6-1 and TRBJ2-3, with 8 bases identical to TRBD2. Germline V lookup: CDR1 MNHNS, CDR2 SASEGT. V shed 6 bases, J shed 4 bases, and the junction held 3 bases outside the gene matches. The CDR3 contains 13 residues. The CDR3 loop reads CASRLAEADTQYF. The CDR3 region has the DNA TGTGCCAGCAGACTAGCGGAGGCAGATACGCAGTATTTT.

This clone was observed a single time. The DNA of the CDR3 is TGTGCCAGCAGTGCATACCGGGACGGCTCCTACGAGCAGTACTTC. Translation: CASSAYRDGSYEQYF. The rearrangement uses TRBV6-1 and TRBJ2-7; D is tentatively TRBD1 or TRBD2 (5 bases each). Between the trimmed V and J ends, which lost 4 bases and 0 bases, there was a span of 13 bases. The CDR3 has 15 amino acids. CDR1 MNHNS and CDR2 SASEGT come from the germline V gene.

V is TRBV2 and J is TRBJ2-7; 11 bases line up with TRBD2. Germline assignment: CDR1 SNHLY and CDR2 FYNNEI. The CDR3 runs to 15 residues. The V gene end was trimmed by 8 bases and the J gene end by 0 bases; junction bases not matched to a gene: 6. CDR3 region: CASVGLADLSYEQYF. The CDR3 region has the DNA TGTGCCAGCGTGGGACTAGCGGATCTCTCCTACGAGCAGTACTTC.

The rearrangement uses TRBV7-9 and TRBJ2-2, with D unclear. V was shortened by 5 bases and J by 7 bases, with 8 bases between the two germline ends. CDR3 length: 12 amino acids. Germline-derived CDR1 and CDR2 are SEHNR and FQNEAQ (reference sequence). The CDR3 sequence: CASSPPGGELFF. The CDR3 DNA is TGTGCCAGCAGCCCCCCTGGCGGGGAGCTGTTTTTT.

This chain joins TRBV28 and TRBJ2-7; 7 nucleotides align to TRBD2. V lost 6 bases to trimming and J lost 6 bases; unmatched junction nucleotides: 8. The CDR3 runs 13 residues. From germline, CDR1 is MDHEN and CDR2 SYDVKM. The CDR3 protein is CASRAGVRGEQYF. Here the CDR3 DNA reads TGTGCCAGCAGGGCGGGAGTTCGGGGCGAGCAGTACTTC.

The chain links TRBV4-2 to TRBJ2-3; 10 positions agree with TRBD2. This CDR3 has 18 residues. Trimming removed 2 bases from V and 7 bases from J; junction bases left unmatched: 15. In germline, CDR1 is LGHNA, CDR2 YNFKEQ. This CDR3 is CASSQMPLAGEVSNTQYF. CDR3 DNA sequence: TGTGCCAGCAGCCAAATGCCTCTAGCGGGAGAAGTGTCAAATACGCAGTATTTT.

In its sample, this clone was seen once. The genes are TRBV7-9 and TRBJ2-3, with a weak D call TRBD1 (6 bases). Trimming stripped 7 bases from V and 4 bases from J, with 15 bases between. Germline V gene sequence: CDR1 SEHNR, CDR2 FQNEAQ (reference sequence). The CDR3 contains 14 residues. CDR3 protein: CASTLDRIPDTQYF. The CDR3, as DNA: TGTGCCAGCACACTCGACAGGATCCCAGATACGCAGTATTTT.

This sequence joins TRBV6-5 and TRBJ2-2; 10 nucleotides agree with TRBD1. Trimming at V came to 0 bases and at J to 8 bases, leaving 3 bases not matched to a gene. CDR3 length: 15 amino acids. The germline CDR1 and CDR2 sequences are MNHEY and SVGAGI. CDR3 bases: TGTGCCAGCAGTTACTCGAGACAGGGGGCGGGGGAGCTGTTTTTT. As protein: CASSYSRQGAGELFF.

This clone was seen more than once but under ten times. Other DNA sequences in this specimen translate into the identical CDR3. The chain is built from TRBV19 and TRBJ1-1; D possibly corresponds to TRBD1 (5 bases). V was shortened by 3 bases and J by 3 bases, with 8 bases between the two germline ends. The CDR3 contains 13 residues. In germline, CDR1 is LNHDA, CDR2 SQIVND (reference sequence). The CDR3 spells CASSISRDTEAFF. CDR3 nucleotide sequence: TGTGCCAGTAGTATTAGCAGGGACACTGAAGCTTTCTTT.

The rearrangement uses TRBV7-6 and TRBJ1-3; D is perhaps TRBD1 (5 bases). CDR1 is SGHVS, CDR2 FNYEAQ, per germline. This CDR3 has 15 amino acids. The germline V and J ends were trimmed by 5 bases and 0 bases, with 11 bases remaining between them. Here the CDR3 reads CASSSPDSSGNTIYF. CDR3 DNA sequence: TGTGCCAGCAGCAGCCCAGACAGCTCTGGAAACACCATATATTTT.

The chain recombines TRBV7-8 with TRBJ2-1, with 8 bases lining up with TRBD2. The germline gives CDR1 SGHVS, CDR2 FQNEAQ. Trimming cost V 1 base and J 1 base; bases outside gene matches: 0. The CDR3 sequence is 15 residues long. The CDR3: CASSLGLASYNEQFF. CDR3 DNA sequence: TGTGCCAGCAGCTTAGGACTAGCGTCCTACAATGAGCAGTTCTTC.

The V and J genes are TRBV7-3 and TRBJ2-3; 8 bases match TRBD2. The germline V gene has CDR1 SGHTA and CDR2 FQGTGA. The CDR3 extends over 15 amino acids. J lost 2 bases, V lost 4 bases, and 5 bases had no gene match. The CDR3 nucleotides read TGTGCCAGCAGCTCAACTAGCGGACCCACAGATACGCAGTATTTT. Translating gives CASSSTSGPTDTQYF.

Regarding this clone: A read error may account for a junction end that differs from germline. This chain links TRBV30 with TRBJ2-7, with D unclear. Per the germline V gene, CDR1 is GTSNPN and CDR2 is SVGIG (reference sequence). CDR3 length equals 12 residues. The CDR3 coding sequence is TGTGCCTGGAGTGCAGGCTCCCACGAGCAGTACTTC. This encodes CAWSAGSHEQYF.

The chain recombines TRBV4-1 with TRBJ2-1; 11 bases align to TRBD2. The CDR3 consists of 15 residues. Germline loops: CDR1 MGHRA, CDR2 YSYEKL. Trimming removed 4 bases from V and 2 bases from J; junction bases left unmatched: 1. The CDR3 spells CASSLTSGTYNEQFF. The CDR3 DNA reads as TGCGCCAGCAGCCTGACTAGCGGGACCTACAATGAGCAGTTCTTC.

The chain has TRBV27 and TRBJ2-7; 9 positions match TRBD2. Germline V CDR1 and CDR2: MNHEY, SMNVEV (reference sequence). V lost 4 bases, J lost 2 bases, and 3 bases stayed unmatched. This CDR3 spans 14 amino acids. This CDR3 is CASSWASGAYEQYF. The CDR3, as DNA: TGTGCCAGCAGTTGGGCTAGCGGGGCCTACGAGCAGTACTTC.

The chain links TRBV14 to TRBJ2-7; no definite D call. Germline V gene data show CDR1 as SGHDN and CDR2 as FVKESK. The CDR3 is made up of 12 amino acids. V lost 5 bases to trimming and J lost 5 bases, with 10 bases between them. The CDR3 sequence: CASSVRDDEQYF. In DNA form, the CDR3 reads TGTGCCAGCAGCGTTCGAGACGACGAGCAGTACTTC.

The chain is built from TRBV29-1 and TRBJ2-3; tentatively, D is TRBD2 (6 bases). The CDR3 spans 14 residues. In germline, CDR1 is SQVTM, CDR2 ANQGSEA. V lost 2 bases, J lost 5 bases, and 14 bases lay in between. CDR3 nucleotide sequence: TGCAGCGTTGAATTAGTGCGGGATGTAGATACGCAGTATTTT. This gives the protein CSVELVRDVDTQYF.

This chain connects TRBV19 to TRBJ2-7; D call uncertain. CDR1 is LNHDA, CDR2 SQIVND, per germline (reference sequence). Trimming left V 4 bases short and J 0 bases short, with 7 bases between. CDR3 length: 13 amino acids. CDR3 sequence reads: CASSTGLSYEQYF. In nucleotides, the CDR3 is TGTGCCAGTAGTACTGGCCTCTCCTACGAGCAGTACTTC.

The chain uses TRBV5-1 and TRBJ2-1; D is unresolved. CDR3 length: 14 residues. Trimming shortened V by 0 bases and J by 5 bases, and 9 bases separated the two germline ends. CDR1 is SGHRS, CDR2 YFSETQ, per germline. CDR3 DNA sequence: TGCGCCAGCAGCTTGGCGCGCTGGAACAATGAGCAGTTCTTC. It yields the protein CASSLARWNNEQFF.

The chain recombines TRBV5-6 with TRBJ2-7; D is unresolved. Trimming cost V 7 bases and J 3 bases, with 14 bases left between them. Looked up from germline, CDR1 is SGHDT and CDR2 is YYEEEE. The CDR3 consists of 13 residues. The CDR3 loop is CASEVAGFYEQYF. CDR3 coding DNA: TGTGCCAGCGAGGTGGCCGGATTCTACGAGCAGTACTTC.

This chain connects TRBV6-5 to TRBJ1-5; TRBD1 matches 7 bases. The J segment lost 9 bases and the V segment lost 8 bases, leaving 10 bases of the junction unmatched. This CDR3 has 13 amino acids. Looked up from germline, CDR1 is MNHEY and CDR2 is SVGAGI. CDR3 sequence reads: CASVDKGAAPQHF. The CDR3 bases are TGTGCCAGCGTTGACAAGGGGGCAGCGCCCCAGCATTTT.

This chain connects TRBV2 to TRBJ2-6; the D is unclear. This CDR3 has 16 amino acids. V dropped 1 base and J dropped 0 bases, with 7 bases sitting between them. Germline CDR1 reads SNHLY; CDR2 reads FYNNEI. The CDR3 DNA follows: TGTGCCAGCAGTGAAGTCCCGAGCTCTGGGGCCAACGTCCTGACTTTC. This translates into CASSEVPSSGANVLTF.

V usage is TRBV5-1 and J usage is TRBJ2-2; 11 bases map to TRBD2. The CDR3 totals 16 residues. Germline V gives CDR1 SGHRS, CDR2 YFSETQ. The V gene end was trimmed by 1 base and the J gene end by 7 bases; junction bases not matched to a gene: 6. Written as DNA, the CDR3 is TGCGCCAGCAGCTTGAGTCTAGCGGGAGGCCACGGGGAGCTGTTTTTT. Protein sequence: CASSLSLAGGHGELFF.

The chain employs TRBV7-3 and TRBJ2-1; possibly TRBD2 for D (6 bases). The CDR3 runs to 15 residues. CDR1 is SGHTA and CDR2 is FQGTGA in the germline V gene. V was clipped by 1 base and J by 8 bases, with 15 bases between them. The CDR3 DNA reads TGTGCCAGCAGCTTAATAGCGGTCCCCTGGGATGAGCAGTTCTTC. It yields the protein CASSLIAVPWDEQFF. The whole variable domain, remainder taken from reference TRBV7-3 and TRBJ2-1, is GAGVSQTPSNKVTEKGKYVELRCDPISGHTALYWYRQSLGQGPEFLIYFQGTGAADDSGLPNDRFFAVRPEGSVSTLKIQRTERGDSAVYLCASSLIAVPWDEQFFGPGTRLTVL.

The V gene is TRBV27, the J gene TRBJ2-2; 7 bases are a match to TRBD1. CDR1 and CDR2 (germline): MNHEY, SMNVEV (reference sequence). The CDR3 is 15 amino acids. V shed 6 bases and J 0 bases; nucleotides not matched to a gene: 4. Here the CDR3 reads CASRPDRANTGELFF. The CDR3 DNA reads as TGTGCCAGCAGGCCCGACAGGGCGAACACCGGGGAGCTGTTTTTT.

The rearrangement joins TRBV30 to TRBJ2-1; TRBD2 aligns across 7 bases. The CDR3 contains 13 residues. Germline loops: CDR1 GTSNPN, CDR2 SVGIG (reference sequence). J lost 8 bases, V lost 4 bases, and 8 bases had no gene match. The CDR3 region has the DNA TGTGCCTGGAATGGCGGGAGAGGCGATGAGCAGTTCTTC. It encodes CAWNGGRGDEQFF.

The CDR3: CASSSSGTSASRADTQYF. CDR3 nucleotide sequence: TGTGCCAGCAGCTCCAGTGGGACTAGCGCGAGTCGAGCAGATACGCAGTATTTT. This chain links TRBV9 with TRBJ2-3, with 10 bases fitting TRBD2. Losses at the gene ends were 4 bases for V and 4 bases for J; bases not matched to a gene: 15. CDR1 SGDLS and CDR2 YYNGEE come from the germline V gene. CDR3 size: 18 residues.

This rearrangement joins TRBV7-2 to TRBJ2-3; no clear D. V was pared by 5 bases and J by 8 bases, with 11 bases between. This CDR3 contains 12 residues. Germline V gives CDR1 SGHTA, CDR2 FQGNSA. CDR3 nucleotides: TGTGCCAGCAGCCGTCGTCTAGGTACGCAGTATTTT. Amino acid sequence: CASSRRLGTQYF.

The gene calls are TRBV5-8 and TRBJ2-2; 9 bases map to TRBD2. Germline CDR1 and CDR2: SGHTS and YDEGEE. J gave up 4 bases and V 4 bases, and 5 bases lay outside the gene matches. The CDR3 covers 15 residues. CDR3 DNA sequence: TGTGCCAGCAGCAGGACTAGCGAGATCACCGGGGAGCTGTTTTTT. It specifies CASSRTSEITGELFF. Looking up the rest from reference TRBV5-8 and TRBJ2-2 gives the full variable domain: EAGVTQSPTHLIKTRGQQATLRCSPISGHTSVYWYQQALGLGLQFLLWYDEGEERNRGNFPPRFSGRQFPNYSSELNVNALELEDSALYLCASSRTSEITGELFFGEGSRLTVL.